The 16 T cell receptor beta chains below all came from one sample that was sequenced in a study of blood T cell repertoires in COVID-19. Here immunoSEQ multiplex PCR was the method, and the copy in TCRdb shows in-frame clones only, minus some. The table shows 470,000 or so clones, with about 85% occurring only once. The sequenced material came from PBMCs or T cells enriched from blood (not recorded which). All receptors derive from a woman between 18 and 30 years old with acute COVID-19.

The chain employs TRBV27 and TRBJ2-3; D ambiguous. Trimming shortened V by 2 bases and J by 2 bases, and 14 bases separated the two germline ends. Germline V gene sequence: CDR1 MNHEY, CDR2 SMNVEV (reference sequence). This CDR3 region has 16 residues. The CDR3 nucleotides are TGTGCCAGCAGTTTACTCGGTACCTTCCTCACAGATACGCAGTATTTT. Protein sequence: CASSLLGTFLTDTQYF.

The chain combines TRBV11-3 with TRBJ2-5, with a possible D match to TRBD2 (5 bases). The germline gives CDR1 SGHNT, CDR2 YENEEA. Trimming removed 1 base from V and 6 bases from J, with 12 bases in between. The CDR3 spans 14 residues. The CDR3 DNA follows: TGTGCCAGCAGCTTAGGTCCTAGCTCGAAGACCCAGTACTTC. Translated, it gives CASSLGPSSKTQYF.

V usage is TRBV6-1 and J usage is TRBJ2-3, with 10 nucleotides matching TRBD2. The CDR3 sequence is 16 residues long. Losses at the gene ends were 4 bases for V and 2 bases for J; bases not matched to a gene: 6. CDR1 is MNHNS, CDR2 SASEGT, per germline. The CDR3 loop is CASSVIAGGVTDTQYF. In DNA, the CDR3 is TGTGCCAGCAGTGTTATAGCGGGGGGAGTCACAGATACGCAGTATTTT.

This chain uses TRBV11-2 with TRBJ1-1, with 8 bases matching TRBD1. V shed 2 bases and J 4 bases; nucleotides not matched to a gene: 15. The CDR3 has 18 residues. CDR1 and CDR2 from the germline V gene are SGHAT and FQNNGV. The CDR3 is CASSLYRTGITIGTEAFF. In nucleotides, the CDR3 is TGTGCCAGCAGCTTATACAGGACAGGGATTACCATTGGCACTGAAGCTTTCTTT.

As DNA, the CDR3 is TGTGCCAGCAGCCCAACTCTAAAGTCCCAGCAGTTCTTC. As protein: CASSPTLKSQQFF. The rearrangement links TRBV14 to TRBJ2-1; D not resolved. The germline V gene encodes CDR1 SGHDN and CDR2 FVKESK. This CDR3 region has 13 residues. The V end lost 4 bases, the J end lost 11 bases, and 15 bases lay between the germline ends.

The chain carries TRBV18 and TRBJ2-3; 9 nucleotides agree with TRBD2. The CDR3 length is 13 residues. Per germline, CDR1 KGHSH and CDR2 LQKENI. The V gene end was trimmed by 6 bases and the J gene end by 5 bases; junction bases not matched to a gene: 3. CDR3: CASSPSGIDTQYF. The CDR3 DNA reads TGTGCCAGCTCCCCTAGCGGGATAGATACGCAGTATTTT.

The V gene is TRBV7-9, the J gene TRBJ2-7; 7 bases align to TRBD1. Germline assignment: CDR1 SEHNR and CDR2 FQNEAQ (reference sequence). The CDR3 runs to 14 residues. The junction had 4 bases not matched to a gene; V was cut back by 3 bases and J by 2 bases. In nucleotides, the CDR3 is TGTGCCAGCAGCTTCACCGGGACAGCCTACGAGCAGTACTTC. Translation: CASSFTGTAYEQYF.

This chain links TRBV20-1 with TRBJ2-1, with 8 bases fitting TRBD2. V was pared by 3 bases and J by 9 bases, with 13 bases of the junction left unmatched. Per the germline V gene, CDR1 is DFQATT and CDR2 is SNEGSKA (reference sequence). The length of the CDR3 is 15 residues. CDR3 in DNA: TGCAGTGCTAGTTATCCGGGAGGGCGAGCTGTTGAGCAGTTCTTC. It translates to CSASYPGGRAVEQFF.

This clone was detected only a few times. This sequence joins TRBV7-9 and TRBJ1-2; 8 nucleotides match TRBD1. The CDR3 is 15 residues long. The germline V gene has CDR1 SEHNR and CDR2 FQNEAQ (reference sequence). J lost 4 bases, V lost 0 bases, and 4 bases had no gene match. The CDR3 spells CASSLATGGVYGYTF. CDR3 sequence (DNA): TGTGCCAGCAGCTTAGCCACAGGGGGGGTCTATGGCTACACCTTC.

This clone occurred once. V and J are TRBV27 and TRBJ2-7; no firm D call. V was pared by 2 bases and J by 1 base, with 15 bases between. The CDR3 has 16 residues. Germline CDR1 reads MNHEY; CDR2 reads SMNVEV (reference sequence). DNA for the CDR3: TGTGCCAGCAGTTTAGTGGCGGCACCGAGTTCCTACGAGCAGTACTTC. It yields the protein CASSLVAAPSSYEQYF.

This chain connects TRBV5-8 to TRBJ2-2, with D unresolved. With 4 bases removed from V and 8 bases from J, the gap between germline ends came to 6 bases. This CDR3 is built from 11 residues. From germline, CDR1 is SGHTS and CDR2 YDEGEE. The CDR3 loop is CASSKPGELFF. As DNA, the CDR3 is TGTGCCAGCAGCAAGCCAGGGGAGCTGTTTTTT. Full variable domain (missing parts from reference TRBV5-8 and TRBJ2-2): EAGVTQSPTHLIKTRGQQATLRCSPISGHTSVYWYQQALGLGLQFLLWYDEGEERNRGNFPPRFSGRQFPNYSSELNVNALELEDSALYLCASSKPGELFFGEGSRLTVL.

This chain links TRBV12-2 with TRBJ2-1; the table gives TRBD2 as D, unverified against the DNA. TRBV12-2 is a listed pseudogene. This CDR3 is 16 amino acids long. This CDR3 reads CASRFATGLTEYEQFF. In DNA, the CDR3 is TGTGCAAGTCGCTTTGCAACGGGACTCACGGAATATGAGCAGTTCTTC.

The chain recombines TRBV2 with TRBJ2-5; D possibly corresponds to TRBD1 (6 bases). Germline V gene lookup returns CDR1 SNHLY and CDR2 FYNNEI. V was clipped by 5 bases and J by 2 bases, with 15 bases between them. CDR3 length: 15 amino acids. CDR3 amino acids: CASSSGTPWQETQYF. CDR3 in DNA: TGTGCCAGCAGTTCCGGGACACCGTGGCAAGAGACCCAGTACTTC.

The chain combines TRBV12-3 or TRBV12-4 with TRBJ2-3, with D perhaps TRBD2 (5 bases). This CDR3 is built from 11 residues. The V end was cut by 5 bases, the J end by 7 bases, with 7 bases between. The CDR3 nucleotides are TGTGCCAGCAGTCGGGATTATACGCAGTATTTT. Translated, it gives CASSRDYTQYF.

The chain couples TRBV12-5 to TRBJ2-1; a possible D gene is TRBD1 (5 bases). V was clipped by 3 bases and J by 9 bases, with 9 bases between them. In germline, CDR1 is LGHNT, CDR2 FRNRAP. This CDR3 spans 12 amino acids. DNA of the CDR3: TGTGCTAGTGGTTTACCAGGGTTTGAGCAGTTCTTC. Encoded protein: CASGLPGFEQFF.

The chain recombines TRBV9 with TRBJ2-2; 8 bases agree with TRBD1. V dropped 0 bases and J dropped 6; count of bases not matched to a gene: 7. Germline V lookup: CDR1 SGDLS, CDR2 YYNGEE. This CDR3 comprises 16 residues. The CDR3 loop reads CASSVGDRGGSGELFF. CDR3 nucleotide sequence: TGTGCCAGCAGCGTAGGAGACAGGGGTGGGTCCGGGGAGCTGTTTTTT.